The subject of this entry is one TCR beta chain. A few counts support this clonotype. This receptor's antigen is unknown. Base-call qualities are not available, and no considerably larger clone is one nucleotide away. The library relied on 5' RACE. A second PCR of about 6 to 12 cycles was run with a J-beta primer mix and a sample-barcoded 5' primer. A template-switch 5' adaptor carrying 12 random nucleotides introduced a unique molecular identifier onto each TCR beta cDNA molecule. At least 3 million CDR3-containing paired-end reads were obtained from each sample. All of the RNA was converted into first-strand cDNA using the Mint cDNA synthesis kit, with a TRBC-specific oligonucleotide serving as the primer. Following uracil-DNA glycosylase treatment, a first 18-cycle PCR with universal primers M1SS and BC2_uni_R was performed on all cDNA. For the original study's pipeline: For normalization, 1 million high-quality reads, each with a distinct molecular identifier, were randomly selected from each sample. Instead of being binned into consensus sequences, reads with shared molecular identifiers were discarded. MiTCR, set to a Q25 quality threshold and the strictest error-elimination algorithm, was used for CDR3 identification, clonotype clustering and error correction. A nonparametric unseen species model with Euler transformation was used to estimate lower-bound total TCR beta diversity. TCRdb reanalyzed the raw reads on its own, using fastp at Q25 for trimming and MiXCR for clone calling, and kept in-frame beta chains. Entries that share a CDR3 protein sequence are merged under the most common genes and DNA. TCRdb's processing, not the study's, gives the V and J calls here. The sample table contains 1.5 million to 2 million distinct CDR3 sequences; only one count was recorded for around 42% of them. The top ten clonotypes cover 23% of the sample.

This entry is derived from a study of blood T cells in healthy people across ages (dated by TCRdb to the mid-2010s). Background for the entire study: In model experiments, roughly one uniquely barcoded TCR beta cDNA molecule per two T cells was captured by template switching. Age-related changes in TCR beta repertoire diversity were measured in the study by deep sequencing normalized with unique cDNA molecular identifiers. Four age groups were formed from the donors: young (average approximately 15 years), middle-aged (around 41), aged (roughly 58) and long-lived (approximately 80). To avoid experimental bias, donors of different ages were distributed randomly across sequencing lanes. Using the same blood draw, the study looked at two additional independent replicas of 1 million unique cDNA reads for two donors, one aged 18 to 30 and the other aged 80 or older.

The CDR1 and CDR2 encoded by the germline V gene are SGDLS and YYNGEE. The cysteine opens and the phenylalanine closes a CDR3 of 13 amino acids. Solely the CDR3 DNA is kept, with 39 bases framed from the first base. V loses 0 bases, J loses 11 bases, and the germline ends lie 9 bases apart. Overall results and qualifications from the work: Because donor CMV infection status was unknown, age-related changes in expanded clonotypes were potentially confounded. Observed TCR beta diversity per million T cells fell roughly linearly with age, and a significant reduction was already apparent by age roughly 40. Estimates of total diversity based on one million sequenced T cells were regarded as lower bounds and as underestimates. The percentage of naive T cells measured by flow cytometry correlated strongly with observed TCR beta diversity. Compared with the aged group, more naive CD4+ T cells, fewer expanded clones and increased TCR diversity were shown by the long-lived group, suggesting age selection. Since profiling was done on bulk unsorted PBMCs, naive and antigen-experienced compartments could not be conclusively compared.

Donors were under 40 systemically healthy Caucasian individuals from Russia aged roughly 6 to 95 years. Ten milliliters of peripheral blood were drawn from each donor into EDTA-treated Vacutainer tubes. Ficoll-Paque density-gradient centrifugation was used to isolate PBMCs, with at least 6 million obtained per sample. Total RNA, at least 6 micrograms per sample, was extracted from PBMCs with Trizol reagent. Naive CD45RAhigh/CD27high T cell percentages were measured by flow cytometry on a PBMC aliquot from every donor. The chain is encoded by TRBV9 joined to TRBJ1-6; the D gene lacks a confident call. The source of this sequence is a human donor in good health. Sequencing used blood. In nucleotides, the sequence is TGTGCCAGCAGCGTAGGTTATGAGGCACCCCTCCACTTT. Translation gives CASSVGYEAPLHF.